The 20 T cell receptor beta chains presented below share a single source sample, sequenced in a study of blood T cell repertoires in COVID-19. TCRdb keeps only in-frame clones here, not all; method: immunoSEQ multiplex PCR. Of approximately 170,000 clones listed, over 80% are singletons. Sequenced material: peripheral blood. Receptor source: an older man who had recovered from COVID-19.

The CDR3 nucleotides read TGTGCCAGCAGCTTCTCAGGGTTCGATAATTCACCCCTCCACTTT. This sequence encodes CASSFSGFDNSPLHF. This chain connects TRBV11-2 to TRBJ1-6, with D possibly matching TRBD1 (5 bases). In germline, CDR1 is SGHAT, CDR2 FQNNGV. With 3 bases removed from V and 5 bases from J, the gap between germline ends came to 11 bases. The CDR3 totals 15 residues. Based on the CDR3 plus reference TRBV11-2 and TRBJ1-6, the full variable domain is EAGVAQSPRYKIIEKRQSVAFWCNPISGHATLYWYQQILGQGPKLLIQFQNNGVVDDSQLPKDRFSAERLKGVDSTLKIQPAKLEDSAVYLCASSFSGFDNSPLHFGNGTRLTVT.

V usage is TRBV5-1 and J usage is TRBJ2-2; the match to TRBD1 covers 10 bases. Trimming took 4 bases from V and 2 from J; bases not matched to a gene: 5. In germline, CDR1 is SGHRS, CDR2 YFSETQ. The CDR3 contains 16 residues. CDR3 sequence reads: CASSPRTGGNTGELFF. In DNA, the CDR3 is TGCGCCAGCAGCCCCAGGACAGGGGGAAACACCGGGGAGCTGTTTTTT.

This clone was counted a single time. The J gene is TRBJ1-5, the V gene TRBV3-1 (or the pseudogene TRBV3-2); D is possibly TRBD1 (6 bases). In germline, CDR1 is LGHDT, CDR2 YNNKEL (reference sequence). The CDR3 has 15 amino acids. V was cut by 0 bases and J by 7 bases, with 13 bases left in between. The CDR3 bases are TGTGCCAGCAGCCAAGATGCGGGAGGGGGACAGCCCCAGCATTTT. Encoded protein: CASSQDAGGGQPQHF.

A single count supports this clone. The rearrangement joins TRBV3-1 (or the pseudogene TRBV3-2) to TRBJ2-1; 8 bases are a match to TRBD2. The CDR3 extends over 13 amino acids. CDR1 is LGHDT, CDR2 YNNKEL, per germline (reference sequence). The ends lost 7 bases at V and 8 bases at J; junction bases unmatched: 7. Here the CDR3 reads CASTLAGGDEQFF. CDR3 sequence (DNA): TGTGCCAGCACCTTGGCGGGGGGAGATGAGCAGTTCTTC.

The chain links TRBV18 to TRBJ2-7, with TRBD2 matching over 9 bases. Germline-derived CDR1 and CDR2 are KGHSH and LQKENI. The CDR3 covers 15 residues. With 2 bases clipped from V and 1 base from J, the junction kept 3 bases outside the gene matches. The CDR3 sequence: CASSPKTSGSYEQYF. The CDR3 DNA sequence: TGTGCCAGCTCACCAAAAACTAGCGGGTCCTACGAGCAGTACTTC.

The chain links TRBV4-1 to TRBJ2-5; 7 bases map to TRBD2. Trimming took 4 bases from V and 4 from J; bases not matched to a gene: 6. From germline, CDR1 is MGHRA and CDR2 YSYEKL. The CDR3 covers 14 residues. The CDR3 reads CASSLRTRLETQYF. The CDR3, as DNA: TGCGCCAGCAGCCTGCGGACTAGGCTAGAGACCCAGTACTTC.

The chain couples TRBV5-1 to TRBJ2-3; weak D call: TRBD1 (6 bases). CDR3 length: 15 amino acids. Trimming left V 0 bases short and J 0 bases short, with 8 bases between. Germline V gives CDR1 SGHRS, CDR2 YFSETQ. This chain's CDR3 is CASSLDRVSTDTQYF. The CDR3 nucleotides are TGCGCCAGCAGCTTGGACAGGGTTAGCACAGATACGCAGTATTTT. Looking up the rest from reference TRBV5-1 and TRBJ2-3 gives the full variable domain: KAGVTQTPRYLIKTRGQQVTLSCSPISGHRSVSWYQQTPGQGLQFLFEYFSETQRNKGNFPGRFSGRQFSNSRSEMNVSTLELGDSALYLCASSLDRVSTDTQYFGPGTRLTVL.

V usage is TRBV10-3 and J usage is TRBJ2-1; 10 bases align to TRBD2. Germline V CDR1 and CDR2: ENHRY, SYGVKD. The CDR3 has 15 amino acids. V lost 4 bases to trimming and J lost 5 bases; unmatched junction nucleotides: 5. CDR3 in DNA: TGTGCCATCAGTGTTTTAGCGGGAGGCCACAATGAGCAGTTCTTC. Its translation is CAISVLAGGHNEQFF.

The chain uses TRBV2 and TRBJ1-5; no reliable D call. This CDR3 region has 13 residues. Germline CDR1 and CDR2: SNHLY and FYNNEI. The V gene lost 6 bases and the J gene lost 6 bases, with 12 bases spanning the gap. The CDR3 sequence is CASRGDLPQPQHF. The CDR3 nucleotides read TGTGCCAGCAGAGGAGACCTCCCTCAGCCCCAGCATTTT.

This chain links TRBV5-1 with TRBJ2-1, with D maybe TRBD2 (5 bases). Germline CDR1 is SGHRS and CDR2 is YFSETQ. V was cut by 3 bases and J by 1 base, with 17 bases left in between. CDR3 size: 17 residues. As DNA, the CDR3 is TGCGCCAGCAGCTGGTCTCTATCCGGGATGTCCTACAATGAGCAGTTCTTC. Protein product: CASSWSLSGMSYNEQFF.

The chain uses TRBV19 and TRBJ2-1; 11 bases line up with TRBD2. V shed 5 bases and J 10 bases; nucleotides not matched to a gene: 13. Germline CDR1 reads LNHDA; CDR2 reads SQIVND (reference sequence). This CDR3 comprises 16 residues. DNA of the CDR3: TGTGCCAGTAGTCCCGCTGGTAGCGGGAGGGCAAGCGAGCAGTTCTTC. Its translation is CASSPAGSGRASEQFF.

The chain employs TRBV7-6 and TRBJ2-2; the D gene is possibly TRBD2 (6 bases). V lost 1 base and J lost 3, with 15 bases in between. This CDR3 is built from 17 residues. Per the germline V gene, CDR1 is SGHVS and CDR2 is FNYEAQ. The CDR3: CASSLEVRGGDTGELFF. The DNA of the CDR3 is TGTGCCAGCAGCTTAGAGGTTCGGGGAGGCGACACCGGGGAGCTGTTTTTT.

The chain employs TRBV29-1 and TRBJ2-1; the D gene is possibly TRBD2 (7 bases). Trimming pared 7 bases from V and 7 bases from J, leaving 23 bases between. Germline-derived CDR1 and CDR2 are SQVTM and ANQGSEA. This CDR3 spans 15 amino acids. The chain's CDR3 is CSAPAGAGEGNEQFF. DNA of the CDR3: TGCAGCGCCCCGGCGGGGGCGGGGGAGGGGAATGAGCAGTTCTTC.

The chain has TRBV28 and TRBJ1-5, with TRBD1 identical over 8 bases. This CDR3 is 14 amino acids long. J lost 3 bases, V lost 6 bases, and 4 bases had no gene match. Per the germline V gene, CDR1 is MDHEN and CDR2 is SYDVKM. CDR3 sequence (DNA): TGTGCCAGCAGCCGGACAGGGAACAATCAGCCCCAGCATTTT. Encoded protein: CASSRTGNNQPQHF.

In its sample, this clone was seen a few times. The chain carries TRBV11-2 and TRBJ2-1; 10 bases are shared with TRBD2. The CDR3 consists of 17 residues. The V segment lost 3 bases and the J segment 0 bases; nucleotides outside the gene matches: 5. CDR1 is SGHAT, CDR2 FQNNGV, per germline. The CDR3 is CASSFLSGRSSYNEQFF. CDR3 DNA sequence: TGTGCCAGCAGCTTCCTTAGCGGGAGGAGCTCCTACAATGAGCAGTTCTTC.

The rearrangement joins TRBV28 to TRBJ1-4; D gene ambiguous. V was pared by 4 bases and J by 0 bases, with 9 bases between. The CDR3 totals 15 residues. Germline loops: CDR1 MDHEN, CDR2 SYDVKM. The CDR3 DNA sequence: TGTGCCAGCAGTTCCGGGGATTCAACTAATGAAAAACTGTTTTTT. Its translation: CASSSGDSTNEKLFF.

The V gene is TRBV5-1, the J gene TRBJ2-1; 7 bases line up with TRBD2. The trim removed 0 bases at V and 10 bases at J, leaving 16 bases unmatched. Germline V lookup: CDR1 SGHRS, CDR2 YFSETQ. This CDR3 has 17 amino acids. Here the CDR3 reads CASSLGSGGSVPREQFF. The DNA for the CDR3 is TGCGCCAGCAGCTTGGGATCGGGCGGGAGCGTTCCTCGAGAGCAGTTCTTC.

This chain uses TRBV27 with TRBJ2-1, with 10 bases fitting TRBD2. There are 13 residues in the CDR3. Germline V gene sequence: CDR1 MNHEY, CDR2 SMNVEV (reference sequence). V was clipped by 11 bases and J by 8 bases; unmatched bases: 9. CDR3 sequence reads: CAARTSGIDEQFF. DNA of the CDR3: TGTGCCGCCCGGACTAGCGGTATCGATGAGCAGTTCTTC.

The rearrangement links TRBV3-1 (or the pseudogene TRBV3-2) to TRBJ2-6; TRBD1 agrees at 9 bases. The J segment lost 1 base and the V segment lost 5 bases, leaving 9 bases of the junction unmatched. CDR1 and CDR2 (germline): LGHDT, YNNKEL (reference sequence). There are 18 residues in the CDR3. DNA for the CDR3: TGTGCCAGCAGCTCGTCGGACAGGGGAAAGTCTGGGGCCAACGTCCTGACTTTC. Its protein product is CASSSSDRGKSGANVLTF.

This sequence joins TRBV5-6 and TRBJ1-3; no firm D call. The germline V gene encodes CDR1 SGHDT and CDR2 YYEEEE. The length of the CDR3 is 17 residues. Trimming took off 0 bases at V and 0 bases at J, with 13 bases between the two ends. CDR3 protein: CASSLAEGFVSGNTIYF. DNA of the CDR3: TGTGCCAGCAGCTTGGCGGAGGGTTTCGTCTCTGGAAACACCATATATTTT. The full variable domain, with the rest looked up from reference TRBV5-6 and TRBJ1-3, is DAGVTQSPTHLIKTRGQQVTLRCSPKSGHDTVSWYQQALGQGPQFIFQYYEEEERQRGNFPDRFSGHQFPNYSSELNVNALLLGDSALYLCASSLAEGFVSGNTIYFGEGSWLTVV.